This TCR beta chain was sequenced during a study of CD8 T cells in Susac syndrome. Roughly 0.45 to 1 ug RNA was reverse transcribed with random hexamers. Using its own MiXCR run on the immunoSEQ multiplex PCR reads, TCRdb lists one record per CDR3 protein. The sample lists 65,000 to 100,000 distinct CDR3 sequences; around 96% were seen once. Germline-derived CDR1 and CDR2 are SGHDT and YYEEEE. The CDR3 covers 14 residues. The ends lost 2 bases at V and 4 bases at J; junction bases unmatched: 4. J is TRBJ1-1 and V is TRBV5-6, with 8 bases matching TRBD1. Sequenced sample: CD8+ T cells from PBMCs. The TCR originated in a human donor with Susac syndrome. This CDR3 reads CASSLGQGPTEAFF. The CDR3 coding sequence is TGTGCCAGCAGCTTAGGACAGGGCCCCACTGAAGCTTTCTTT.